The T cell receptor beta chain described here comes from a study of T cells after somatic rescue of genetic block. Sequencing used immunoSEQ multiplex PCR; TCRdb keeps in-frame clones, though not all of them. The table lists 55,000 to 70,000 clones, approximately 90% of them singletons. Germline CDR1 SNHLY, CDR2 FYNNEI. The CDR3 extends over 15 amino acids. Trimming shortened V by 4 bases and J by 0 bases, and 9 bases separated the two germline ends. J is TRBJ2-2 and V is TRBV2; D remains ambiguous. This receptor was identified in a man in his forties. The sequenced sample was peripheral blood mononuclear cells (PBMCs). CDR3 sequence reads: CASSVETPNTGELFF. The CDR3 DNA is TGTGCCAGCAGTGTAGAGACTCCGAACACCGGGGAGCTGTTTTTT.